The source of this T cell receptor beta chain is a study of T cell repertoires in aging, cancer and after chemotherapy. A mixed TRB-A/B primer pool amplified rearranged TRB by multiplex touch-down PCR. TCRdb called the multiplex PCR reads again in MiXCR, with one record for every CDR3 protein. Of 3,900 or so distinct CDR3 sequences detected, roughly 29% appear once; the ten largest clones hold approximately 20%. This clonotype was recorded a few times. Peripheral blood genomic DNA, not sorted cells or RNA, was the template. Trimming took 2 bases from V and 1 from J, leaving 11 bases between them. The CDR3 runs 15 residues.

Sequencing input: blood. The TCR was taken from a human donor with a solid tumor. This chain joins TRBV12-3 or TRBV12-4 and TRBJ2-5; a weak D match, TRBD2 (5 bases). The CDR3 is CASSLLAAFQETQYF. CDR3 coding DNA: TGTGCCAGCAGTTTACTAGCAGCATTCCAAGAGACCCAGTACTTC.